This T cell receptor (beta chain) stems from a study of cytomegalovirus exposure and HLA in healthy donors. Germline lookup yields CDR1 LGHNT and CDR2 FRNRAP. Deletions cut 2 bases from V and 5 bases from J, with 9 bases between. The CDR3 has 14 amino acids. Study-level results: Associated with cytomegalovirus, according to the listing, were 170 or so TCR beta chains. Among TCR sequences, most were rare, though some public TCRs appeared in many donors.

The study ran its PCR with 60 Vbeta and 13 Jbeta primers. Profiled with immunoSEQ multiplex PCR; TCRdb holds only in-frame clones, not every one. Of 150,000 to 200,000 clones listed, 60% to 85% are singletons. In regard to this clone: Its antigen is currently unknown.

The sequenced sample was PBMCs. The chain is built from TRBV12-5 and TRBJ2-2, with D possibly being TRBD1 (6 bases). The TCR sequence derives from a male donor in good health and CMV-seronegative. The CDR3 nucleotides read TGTGCTAGTGGTTTGACAGGGCGTACCGGGGAGCTGTTTTTT. Translating gives CASGLTGRTGELFF.